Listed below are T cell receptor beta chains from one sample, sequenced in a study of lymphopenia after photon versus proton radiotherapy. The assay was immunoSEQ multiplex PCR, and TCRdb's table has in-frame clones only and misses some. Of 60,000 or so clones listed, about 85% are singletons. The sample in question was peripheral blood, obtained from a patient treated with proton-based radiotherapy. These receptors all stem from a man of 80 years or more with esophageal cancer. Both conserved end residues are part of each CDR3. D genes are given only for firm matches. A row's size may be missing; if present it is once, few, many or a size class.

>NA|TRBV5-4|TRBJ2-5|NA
CASSNVAQGPQETQYF
TGTGCCAGCAGCAATGTGGCCCAGGGGCCCCAAGAGACCCAGTACTTC
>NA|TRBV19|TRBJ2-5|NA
CASSGRGLIQETQYF
TGTGCCAGTAGTGGGCGGGGGCTAATCCAAGAGACCCAGTACTTC
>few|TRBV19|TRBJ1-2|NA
CASSIDNGFDYGYTF
TGTGCCAGTAGTATAGATAACGGATTCGACTATGGCTACACCTTC
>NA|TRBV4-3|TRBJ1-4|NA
CASSLKGGGIDEKLFF
TGCGCCAGCAGCCTGAAGGGGGGAGGAATTGATGAAAAACTGTTTTTT
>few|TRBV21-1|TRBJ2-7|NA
CASSKVKLWRTAYEQYF
TGTGCCAGCAGCAAGGTAAAATTATGGCGGACAGCCTACGAGCAGTACTTC
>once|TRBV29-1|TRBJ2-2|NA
CSTTDNTGELFF
TGCAGCACGACGGACAACACCGGGGAGCTGTTTTTT
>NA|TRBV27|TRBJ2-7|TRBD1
CASSLTGTGDYEQYF
TGTGCCAGCAGTTTAACAGGGACAGGGGACTACGAGCAGTACTTC
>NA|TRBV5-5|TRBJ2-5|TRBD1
CASSSQDRVETQYF
TGTGCCAGCAGCTCCCAGGACAGGGTTGAGACCCAGTACTTC
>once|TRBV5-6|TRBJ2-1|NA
CASSLEGGIGKQFF
TGTGCCAGCAGCTTGGAGGGTGGTATTGGGAAGCAGTTCTTC
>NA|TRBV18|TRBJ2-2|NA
CASSPRGPGSNTGELFF
TGTGCCAGCTCACCAAGAGGGCCCGGATCGAACACCGGGGAGCTGTTTTTT
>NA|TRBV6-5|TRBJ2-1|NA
CASSYVHRRYNEQFF
TGTGCCAGCAGTTACGTTCACAGGAGGTACAATGAGCAGTTCTTC
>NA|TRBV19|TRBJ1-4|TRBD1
CASSTQGASEKLFF
TGTGCCAGTAGTACTCAGGGGGCGAGCGAAAAACTGTTTTTT
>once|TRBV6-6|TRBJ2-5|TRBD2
CASSSSGSSQETQYF
TGTGCCAGCAGTTCAAGCGGGAGCTCCCAAGAGACCCAGTACTTC
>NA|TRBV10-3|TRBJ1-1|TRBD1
CAAGQGPNTEAFF
TGTGCCGCCGGACAGGGGCCGAACACTGAAGCTTTCTTT
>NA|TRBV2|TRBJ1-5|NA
CASSGQIEEPQHF
TGTGCCAGCAGTGGACAGATCGAGGAACCCCAGCATTTT
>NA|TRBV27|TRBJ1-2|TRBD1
CAGSHRGSQVRNYGYTF
TGTGCCGGCAGTCACAGGGGGAGTCAAGTTCGCAACTATGGCTACACCTTC
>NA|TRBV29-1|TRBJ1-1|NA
CSVDETANTEAFF
TGCAGCGTGGACGAGACAGCGAACACTGAAGCTTTCTTT
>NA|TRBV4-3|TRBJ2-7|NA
CASSQAPSGEQYF
TGCGCCAGCAGCCAAGCACCATCTGGGGAGCAGTACTTC
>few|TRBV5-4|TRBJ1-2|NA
CASSLNRASGYTF
TGTGCCAGCAGCTTGAACAGGGCTTCCGGCTACACCTTC
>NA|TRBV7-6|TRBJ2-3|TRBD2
CASSPRGAGTDTQYF
TGTGCCAGCAGCCCGCGGGGGGCTGGCACAGATACGCAGTATTTT
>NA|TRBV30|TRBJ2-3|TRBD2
CAWRLAGGSDTQYF
TGTGCCTGGAGACTAGCGGGGGGATCAGATACGCAGTATTTT
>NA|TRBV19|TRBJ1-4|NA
CASSTGSIEKLFF
TGTGCCAGTAGTACAGGGAGCATAGAAAAACTGTTTTTT
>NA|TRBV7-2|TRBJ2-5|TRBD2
CASSYQRGEGETQYF
TGTGCCAGCAGTTACCAGCGGGGGGAGGGGGAGACCCAGTACTTC